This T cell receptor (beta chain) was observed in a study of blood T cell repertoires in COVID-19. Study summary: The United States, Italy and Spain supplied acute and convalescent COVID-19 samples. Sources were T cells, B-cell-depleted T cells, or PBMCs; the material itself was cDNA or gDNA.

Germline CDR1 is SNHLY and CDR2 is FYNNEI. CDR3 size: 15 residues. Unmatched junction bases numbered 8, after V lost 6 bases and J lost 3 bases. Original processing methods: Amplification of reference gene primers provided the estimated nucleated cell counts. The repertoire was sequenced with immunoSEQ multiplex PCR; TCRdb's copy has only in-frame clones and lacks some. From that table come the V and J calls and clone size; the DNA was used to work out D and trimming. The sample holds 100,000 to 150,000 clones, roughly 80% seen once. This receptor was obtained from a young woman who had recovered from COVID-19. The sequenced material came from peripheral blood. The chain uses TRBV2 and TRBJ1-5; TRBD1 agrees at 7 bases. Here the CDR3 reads CASRRGGTVNQPQHF. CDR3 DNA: TGTGCCAGCAGGAGGGGTGGGACAGTCAATCAGCCCCAGCATTTT.